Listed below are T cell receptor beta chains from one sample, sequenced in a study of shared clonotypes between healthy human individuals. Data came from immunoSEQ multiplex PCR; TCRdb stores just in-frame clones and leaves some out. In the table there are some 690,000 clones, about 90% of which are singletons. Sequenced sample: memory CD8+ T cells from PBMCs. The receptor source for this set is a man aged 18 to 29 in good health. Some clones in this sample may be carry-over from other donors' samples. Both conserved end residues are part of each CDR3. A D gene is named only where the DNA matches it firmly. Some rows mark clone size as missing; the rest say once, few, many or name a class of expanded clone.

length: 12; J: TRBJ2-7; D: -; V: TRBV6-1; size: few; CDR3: CASQGLSYEQYF; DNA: TGTGCCAGTCAGGGGCTCTCCTACGAGCAGTACTTC
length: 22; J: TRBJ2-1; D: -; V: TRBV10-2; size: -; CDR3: CASASPLDYHITDESSYNEQFF; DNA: TGCGCCAGCGCAAGCCCTTTAGACTACCACATTACTGACGAGAGCTCCTACAATGAGCAGTTCTTC
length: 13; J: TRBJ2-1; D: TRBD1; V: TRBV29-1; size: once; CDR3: CSAGSGTANEQFF; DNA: TGCAGCGCAGGGTCCGGGACAGCCAATGAGCAGTTCTTC
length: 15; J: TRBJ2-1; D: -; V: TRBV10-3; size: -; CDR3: CAISAETGSGNEQFF; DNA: TGTGCCATCAGTGCAGAGACAGGGAGCGGGAATGAGCAGTTCTTC
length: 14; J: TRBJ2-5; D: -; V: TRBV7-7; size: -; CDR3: CASSPTRSWATQYF; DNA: TGTGCCAGCAGCCCCACGCGTTCCTGGGCGACCCAGTACTTC
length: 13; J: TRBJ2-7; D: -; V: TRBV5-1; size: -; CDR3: CASSLSRSYEQYF; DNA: TGCGCCAGCAGCTTGTCTAGATCCTACGAGCAGTACTTC
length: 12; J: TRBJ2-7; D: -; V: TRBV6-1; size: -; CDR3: CASSDFSYEQYF; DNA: TGTGCCAGCAGTGACTTTTCCTACGAGCAGTACTTC
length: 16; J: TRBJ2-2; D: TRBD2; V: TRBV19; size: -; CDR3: CASSPLSGGLTGELFF; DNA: TGTGCCAGTAGTCCCCTCTCGGGGGGGCTTACCGGGGAGCTGTTTTTT
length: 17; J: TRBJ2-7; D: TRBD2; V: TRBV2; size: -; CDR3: CASSETQTLAGLYEQYF; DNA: TGTGCCAGCAGTGAAACCCAAACACTAGCGGGCCTCTACGAGCAGTACTTC
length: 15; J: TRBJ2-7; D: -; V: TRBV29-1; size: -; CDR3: CSVEDRRQVGYEQYF; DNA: TGCAGCGTTGAAGATAGGCGGCAGGTGGGCTACGAGCAGTACTTC
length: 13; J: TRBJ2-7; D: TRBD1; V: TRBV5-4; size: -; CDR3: CASSWDRDNEQYF; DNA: TGTGCCAGCAGCTGGGACAGGGATAACGAGCAGTACTTC
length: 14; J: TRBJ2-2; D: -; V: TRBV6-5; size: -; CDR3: CASSFFSGGGELFF; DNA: TGTGCCAGCAGCTTTTTTTCCGGAGGGGGGGAGCTGTTTTTT
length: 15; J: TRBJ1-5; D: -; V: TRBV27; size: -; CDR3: CASSLSPAGNQPQHF; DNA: TGTGCCAGCAGTTTATCCCCCGCAGGCAATCAGCCCCAGCATTTT
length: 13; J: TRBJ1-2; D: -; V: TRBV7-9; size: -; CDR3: CASSPPIWLDYTF; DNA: TGTGCCAGCAGCCCCCCTATTTGGCTCGACTACACCTTC
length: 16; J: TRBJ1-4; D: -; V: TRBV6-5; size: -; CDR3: CASSYSLGAVNEKLFF; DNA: TGTGCCAGCAGTTACTCTCTGGGGGCGGTTAATGAAAAACTGTTTTTT
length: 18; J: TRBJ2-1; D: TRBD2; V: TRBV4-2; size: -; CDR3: CASSQDDLSGRNYNEQFF; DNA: TGTGCCAGCAGCCAAGACGACCTTAGCGGGAGGAACTACAATGAGCAGTTCTTC
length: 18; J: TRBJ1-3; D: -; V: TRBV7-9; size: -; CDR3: CASSLASRPSLSGNTIYF; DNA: TGTGCCAGCAGCTTAGCCTCGAGGCCTTCCCTTTCTGGAAACACCATATATTTT
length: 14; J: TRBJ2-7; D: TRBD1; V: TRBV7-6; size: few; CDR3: CASSLGDRIYEQYF; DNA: TGTGCCAGCAGCTTGGGGGACAGAATCTACGAGCAGTACTTC
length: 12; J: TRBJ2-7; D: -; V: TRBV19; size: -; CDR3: CATRLGDGEQYF; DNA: TGTGCCACCAGACTGGGTGACGGTGAGCAGTACTTC
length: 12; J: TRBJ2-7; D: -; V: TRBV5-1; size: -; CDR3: CASSTSSYEQYF; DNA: TGCGCCAGCAGCACGAGCTCCTACGAGCAGTACTTC
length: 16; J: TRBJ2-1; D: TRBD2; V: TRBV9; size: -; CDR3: CASSAGTSGIRSEQFF; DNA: TGTGCCAGCAGCGCCGGGACTAGCGGGATCAGGAGTGAGCAGTTCTTC
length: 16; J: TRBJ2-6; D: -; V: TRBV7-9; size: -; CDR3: CASSLRPHSGANVLTF; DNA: TGTGCCAGCAGCTTAAGACCGCATTCTGGGGCCAACGTCCTGACTTTC
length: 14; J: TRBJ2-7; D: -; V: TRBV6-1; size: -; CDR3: CASGRDASSYEQYF; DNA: TGTGCCAGTGGCCGGGACGCTAGCTCCTACGAGCAGTACTTC
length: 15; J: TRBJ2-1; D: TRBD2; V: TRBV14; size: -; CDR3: CASAEIAGVGGEQFF; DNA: TGTGCCAGCGCCGAAATAGCGGGAGTCGGTGGTGAGCAGTTCTTC
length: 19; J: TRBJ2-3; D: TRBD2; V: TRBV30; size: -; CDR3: CAWKGSSGRNTVNTDTQYF; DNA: TGTGCCTGGAAAGGTTCTAGCGGAAGGAACACGGTAAACACAGATACGCAGTATTTT
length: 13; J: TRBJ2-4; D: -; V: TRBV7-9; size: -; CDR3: CASSLDLQNIQYF; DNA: TGTGCCAGCAGCTTAGACCTACAAAACATTCAGTACTTC
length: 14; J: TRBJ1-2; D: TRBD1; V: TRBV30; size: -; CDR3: CAWSEGAGTYGYTF; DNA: TGTGCCTGGAGTGAGGGGGCCGGAACCTATGGCTACACCTTC
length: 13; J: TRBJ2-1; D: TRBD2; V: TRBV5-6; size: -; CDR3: CASSLGLAYEQFF; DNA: TGTGCCAGCAGCTTGGGACTAGCCTATGAGCAGTTCTTC
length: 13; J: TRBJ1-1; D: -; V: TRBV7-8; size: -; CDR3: CASSLRGSTEAFF; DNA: TGTGCCAGCAGCCTCAGAGGGAGCACTGAAGCTTTCTTT
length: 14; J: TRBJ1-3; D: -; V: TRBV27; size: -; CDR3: CASSSTTLGNTIYF; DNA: TGTGCCAGCAGCTCGACAACGCTCGGAAACACCATATATTTT
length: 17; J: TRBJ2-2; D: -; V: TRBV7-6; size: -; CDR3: CASSLGTWTDRSGELFF; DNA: TGTGCCAGCAGCTTAGGCACGTGGACGGACCGCTCCGGGGAGCTGTTTTTT
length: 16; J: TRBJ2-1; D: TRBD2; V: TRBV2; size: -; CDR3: CASSERASGGYNEQFF; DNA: TGTGCCAGCAGTGAACGGGCTAGCGGAGGGTACAATGAGCAGTTCTTC
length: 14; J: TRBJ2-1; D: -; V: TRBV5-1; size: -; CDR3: CASARTNPNNEQFF; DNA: TGCGCCAGCGCTCGAACGAATCCAAACAATGAGCAGTTCTTC